One sample yielded the 32 T cell receptor beta chains listed below, sequenced in a study of early T cells in non-severe SARS-CoV-2 infection. TCRdb fed the 5' RACE reads into MiXCR, producing one record per CDR3 protein. The table shows about 29,000 distinct CDR3 sequences, with around 5.1% occurring only once. Sample: whole blood. The receptor source for this set is an adult who was a healthcare worker with PCR-confirmed SARS-CoV-2 infection or an uninfected control (not recorded which).

The table lists this clonotype with many counts. V usage is TRBV29-1 and J usage is TRBJ2-1, with unresolved D. From germline, CDR1 is SQVTM and CDR2 ANQGSEA. There are 14 residues in the CDR3. V was trimmed by 7 bases and J by 8 bases, leaving 21 bases between them. The CDR3 is CSALKGTVTDEQFF. The CDR3 DNA reads as TGCAGCGCTCTGAAAGGCACCGTTACCGATGAGCAGTTCTTC.

This clonotype was found many times. The V call is TRBV4-2, the J call TRBJ1-1; 8 bases agree with TRBD1. The germline gives CDR1 LGHNA, CDR2 YNFKEQ. J gave up 4 bases and V 3 bases, and 7 bases lay outside the gene matches. This CDR3 has 15 amino acids. In nucleotides, the CDR3 is TGTGCCAGCAGCCAGGCGGACAGGGAGGCCACTGAAGCTTTCTTT. Residues: CASSQADREATEAFF.

This chain connects TRBV15 to TRBJ2-5; weak D call: TRBD2 (5 bases). There are 15 residues in the CDR3. V lost 4 bases and J 1 base, leaving 13 bases between the germline ends. Germline V lookup: CDR1 LNHNV, CDR2 YYDKDF (reference sequence). CDR3 coding DNA: TGTGCCACCAGCAAGGACTGGCTCTTCCAAGAGACCCAGTACTTC. This encodes CATSKDWLFQETQYF.

This clonotype has a count of ten or more. The J gene is TRBJ1-5, the V gene TRBV19; TRBD1 might be the D (5 bases). V was shortened by 1 base and J by 6 bases, with 16 bases between the two germline ends. Germline values: CDR1 LNHDA, CDR2 SQIVND (reference sequence). This CDR3 spans 16 amino acids. The CDR3 protein is CASSIALTAKGQPQHF. CDR3 coding DNA: TGTGCCAGTAGTATAGCCCTGACAGCGAAGGGTCAGCCCCAGCATTTT.

This clonotype was recorded many times. The chain carries TRBV20-1 and TRBJ1-6; 9 bases match TRBD1. V shed 4 bases, J shed 5 bases, and the junction held 3 bases outside the gene matches. Germline V CDR1 and CDR2: DFQATT, SNEGSKA (reference sequence). CDR3 length equals 14 residues. The CDR3 region is CSAKDRGDNSPLHF. Written as DNA, the CDR3 is TGCAGTGCTAAGGACAGGGGAGATAATTCACCCCTCCACTTT.

The sample holds many counts of this clonotype. The chain uses TRBV11-1 and TRBJ2-1, with TRBD2 matching 10 bases. Trimming removed 5 bases from V and 3 bases from J; junction bases left unmatched: 4. Germline loops: CDR1 SGHAT, CDR2 FQDESV (reference sequence). The CDR3 length is 15 residues. CDR3 in amino acids: CASSLRTSGYNEQFF. The DNA of the CDR3 is TGTGCCAGCAGCCTAAGGACTAGCGGCTACAATGAGCAGTTCTTC.

Many counts were recorded for this clonotype. The gene calls are TRBV28 and TRBJ1-3, with D perhaps TRBD1 (6 bases). Germline V gene lookup returns CDR1 MDHEN and CDR2 SYDVKM. Trimming took off 3 bases at V and 4 bases at J, with 13 bases between the two ends. This CDR3 is built from 15 residues. The CDR3 bases are TGTGCCAGCAGTTTTACAGGGAAGAAAGGAAACACCATATATTTT. This sequence encodes CASSFTGKKGNTIYF.

As to this clonotype: A much more abundant neighbour one base away suggests this may be a read error. DNA for the CDR3: TGTGCCATCAGAGATGACAGATTGAACACCGGGGAGCTGCTTTTT. Translated: CAIRDDRLNTGELLF. The rearrangement links TRBV10-3 to TRBJ2-2; D is possibly TRBD1 or TRBD2 (5 bases each). The CDR3 extends over 15 amino acids. From germline, CDR1 is ENHRY and CDR2 SYGVKD.

The gene calls are TRBV7-9 and TRBJ2-7; 8 bases align to TRBD2. Germline V gene data show CDR1 as SEHNR and CDR2 as FQNEAQ (reference sequence). V shed 5 bases and J 5 bases; nucleotides not matched to a gene: 8. The length of the CDR3 is 14 residues. CDR3 DNA sequence: TGTGCCAGCAGCCCGCGGGGGGTCGGCGACGAGCAGTACTTC. It codes for CASSPRGVGDEQYF. Full variable domain (outside the CDR3, taken from reference TRBV7-9 and TRBJ2-7): DTGVSQNPRHKITKRGQNVTFRCDPISEHNRLYWYRQTLGQGPEFLTYFQNEAQLEKSRLLSDRFSAERPKGSFSTLEIQRTEQGDSAMYLCASSPRGVGDEQYFGPGTRLTVT.

The chain links TRBV11-2 to TRBJ2-7; D is unresolved. V was clipped by 5 bases and J by 3 bases, with 5 bases between them. CDR1 SGHAT and CDR2 FQNNGV come from the germline V gene. This CDR3 comprises 11 residues. The CDR3 DNA sequence: TGTGCCAGCAGCCTACACTACGAGCAGTACTTC. Encoded protein: CASSLHYEQYF. Combining the CDR3 with reference TRBV11-2 and TRBJ2-7 gives the whole variable domain EAGVAQSPRYKIIEKRQSVAFWCNPISGHATLYWYQQILGQGPKLLIQFQNNGVVDDSQLPKDRFSAERLKGVDSTLKIQPAKLEDSAVYLCASSLHYEQYFGPGTRLTVT.

There are many counts of this clonotype. This sequence joins TRBV20-1 and TRBJ1-2; 9 nucleotides agree with TRBD1. V shed 7 bases, J shed 3 bases, and the junction held 6 bases outside the gene matches. CDR1 DFQATT and CDR2 SNEGSKA come from the germline V gene (reference sequence). The CDR3 consists of 13 residues. The CDR3 DNA sequence: TGCAGTGGGGGACAGGGTACTTACTATGGCTACACCTTC. Encoded protein: CSGGQGTYYGYTF.

Many counts were recorded for this clonotype. CDR3 in amino acids: CASSLSGVTEAFF. CDR3 DNA: TGTGCCAGCAGCTTATCCGGGGTCACTGAAGCTTTCTTT. The chain carries TRBV7-9 and TRBJ1-1; D uncertain. The CDR3 has 13 residues. The V end lost 2 bases, the J end lost 4 bases, and 8 bases lay between the germline ends. CDR1 and CDR2 from the germline V gene are SEHNR and FQNEAQ (reference sequence).

This clonotype appeared many times. The CDR3 sequence is CASSITQETQYF. CDR3 bases: TGTGCCAGCAGCATAACCCAAGAGACCCAGTACTTC. The rearrangement uses TRBV13 and TRBJ2-5; D unresolved. The CDR3 sequence is 12 residues long. With 5 bases removed from V and 1 base from J, the gap between germline ends came to 5 bases. Germline V gene lookup returns CDR1 PRHDT and CDR2 FYEKMQ (reference sequence).

In its sample, this clonotype was seen a few times. The chain carries TRBV7-2 and TRBJ2-5; either TRBD1 or TRBD2 may supply D (5 bases each). Germline V gene sequence: CDR1 SGHTA, CDR2 FQGNSA. This CDR3 has 15 residues. V gave up 5 bases and J gave up 3 bases, with 16 bases separating them. This CDR3 reads CASSSSGTRKETQYF. CDR3 coding DNA: TGTGCCAGCAGCAGCTCCGGGACGAGAAAAGAGACCCAGTACTTC.

This clonotype has at least ten counts. This chain connects TRBV7-2 to TRBJ2-5; 12 bases align to TRBD2. Unmatched junction bases numbered 12, after V lost 4 bases and J lost 3 bases. The CDR3 is 18 amino acids. Germline V CDR1 and CDR2: SGHTA, FQGNSA. CDR3 DNA sequence: TGTGCCAGCAGCTCGATTTCTACCCTAGCGGGGGGGGAAGAGACCCAGTACTTC. It translates to CASSSISTLAGGEETQYF.

This clonotype appeared many times. The V call is TRBV12-3 or TRBV12-4, the J call TRBJ2-2; 8 nucleotides agree with TRBD1. The CDR3 contains 17 residues. V gave up 0 bases and J gave up 1 base; unmatched junction bases: 4. The DNA for the CDR3 is TGTGCCAGCAGTTTAGCGCTCGGACAGGGGAACACCGGGGAGCTGTTTTTT. It translates to CASSLALGQGNTGELFF.

The chain combines TRBV20-1 with TRBJ1-4; tentatively, D is TRBD1 (6 bases). Germline V gene sequence: CDR1 DFQATT, CDR2 SNEGSKA (reference sequence). The CDR3 contains 13 residues. Trimming shortened V by 7 bases and J by 3 bases, and 12 bases separated the two germline ends. The DNA for the CDR3 is TGCAGTGTCGCCCCAGGGGCTAATGAAAAACTGTTTTTT. This encodes CSVAPGANEKLFF.

This clonotype was seen ten or more times. The V call is TRBV6-5, the J call TRBJ1-6; TRBD1 aligns across 10 bases. Germline CDR1 and CDR2: MNHEY and SVGAGI. This CDR3 spans 16 amino acids. J was trimmed by 7 bases and V by 6 bases; bases with no gene match: 9. The CDR3 sequence is CASRGTGALSNSPLHF. The CDR3 DNA reads as TGTGCCAGCAGGGGGACAGGGGCTTTATCCAATTCACCCCTCCACTTT.

This clonotype appeared once. Since a much larger clone is just one base distant, this may be a read error. The chain joins TRBV5-6 to TRBJ1-2; 8 nucleotides agree with TRBD1. After removal of 6 bases from V and 6 bases from J, the junction contained 13 bases not matched to a gene. The CDR3 consists of 15 residues. Per the germline V gene, CDR1 is SGHDT and CDR2 is YYEEEE. The CDR3 nucleotides read TGTGCCAGCAACGAGGACAGGGAGAGATGGAATGGCTACACCTTC. Protein: CASNEDRERWNGYTF.

The sample holds many counts of this clonotype. V usage is TRBV7-2 and J usage is TRBJ2-5; D is uncertain. CDR1 is SGHTA and CDR2 is FQGNSA in the germline V gene. V was cut by 3 bases and J by 5 bases, with 4 bases left in between. The CDR3 is 11 amino acids. The CDR3 sequence: CASSFIETQYF. As DNA, the CDR3 is TGTGCCAGCAGCTTTATCGAGACCCAGTACTTC. The variable domain in full, completed from reference TRBV7-2 and TRBJ2-5, reads GAGVSQSPSNKVTEKGKDVELRCDPISGHTALYWYRQSLGQGLEFLIYFQGNSAPDKSGLPSDRFSAERTGGSVSTLTIQRTQQEDSAVYLCASSFIETQYFGPGTRLLVL.

By proportion, this clonotype is medium-sized. The chain has TRBV28 and TRBJ1-2; 7 bases match TRBD1. Germline CDR1 MDHEN, CDR2 SYDVKM. CDR3 length: 13 residues. The trim removed 6 bases at V and 9 bases at J, leaving 10 bases unmatched. The CDR3 protein is CASSSDRARSYTF. CDR3 nucleotide sequence: TGTGCCAGCAGCTCTGACAGGGCTAGGAGCTACACCTTC.

In its sample, this clonotype was seen many times. CDR3: CASTPGLAGVSSYNEQFF. CDR3 DNA: TGTGCCAGTACCCCGGGACTAGCGGGGGTGAGCTCCTACAATGAGCAGTTCTTC. The chain employs TRBV19 and TRBJ2-1; TRBD2 agrees at 14 bases. V trimming: 7 bases; J trimming: 0 bases; junction bases outside the gene matches: 8. Germline CDR1 is LNHDA and CDR2 is SQIVND (reference sequence). The CDR3 consists of 18 residues.

This chain links TRBV4-2 with TRBJ2-1; TRBD2 agrees at 12 bases. The CDR3 is made up of 15 amino acids. Germline loops: CDR1 LGHNA, CDR2 YNFKEQ. J was trimmed by 7 bases and V by 4 bases; bases with no gene match: 5. The CDR3 nucleotides read TGTGCCAGCAGCCCATGGACTAGCGGGGAAAATGAGCAGTTCTTC. This gives the protein CASSPWTSGENEQFF.

This clonotype was observed a few times. At one end the junction does not follow the germline gene, possibly because of a read error. The rearrangement links TRBV7-6 to TRBJ2-3; D perhaps matches TRBD2 (6 bases). CDR1 SGHVS and CDR2 FNYEAQ come from the germline V gene. The CDR3 is 16 residues long. The DNA of the CDR3 is TGTGTCAGCAGCTTAGCGCCGATAGGGGAGGCAGATACGCAGTATTTT. It translates to CVSSLAPIGEADTQYF.

This clonotype was seen repeatedly, ten times or more. V gene TRBV20-1 combines with J gene TRBJ1-3, with D unresolved. CDR1 DFQATT and CDR2 SNEGSKA come from the germline V gene (reference sequence). Trimming took off 0 bases at V and 3 bases at J, with 9 bases between the two ends. The CDR3 runs to 14 residues. This CDR3 reads CSARDLRLGNTIYF. CDR3 nucleotides: TGCAGTGCTAGAGATCTTCGTCTTGGAAACACCATATATTTT.

This clonotype was seen repeatedly, ten times or more. The chain combines TRBV7-9 with TRBJ2-5; D uncertain. V lost 3 bases and J lost 1, with 12 bases in between. The CDR3 runs to 15 residues. In germline, CDR1 is SEHNR, CDR2 FQNEAQ (reference sequence). The chain's CDR3 is CASSFVRNPQETQYF. For the CDR3, the DNA is TGTGCCAGCAGCTTCGTGCGAAACCCCCAAGAGACCCAGTACTTC.

The table lists this clonotype with many counts. The CDR3 reads CSVEGFRGADTQYF. In DNA, the CDR3 is TGCAGCGTTGAAGGTTTCCGGGGCGCAGATACGCAGTATTTT. The V call is TRBV29-1, the J call TRBJ2-3, with D perhaps given as TRBD1 or TRBD2 (5 bases each). The CDR3 has 14 residues. V lost 1 base and J lost 4, with 12 bases in between. Germline loops: CDR1 SQVTM, CDR2 ANQGSEA.

The chain recombines TRBV11-2 with TRBJ2-1, with TRBD1 matching 7 bases. With V trimmed by 4 bases and J by 5 bases, 8 bases remained unmatched. Germline loops: CDR1 SGHAT, CDR2 FQNNGV. This CDR3 region has 15 residues. The CDR3 DNA is TGTGCCAGCAGCTACAAGCAGGGGACAGACAATGAGCAGTTCTTC. Amino acids: CASSYKQGTDNEQFF.

This clonotype was seen many times. The V call is TRBV18, the J call TRBJ2-6, with D perhaps TRBD1 (6 bases). The germline V and J ends were trimmed by 1 base and 1 base, with 17 bases remaining between them. The CDR3 extends over 19 amino acids. Germline V gene lookup returns CDR1 KGHSH and CDR2 LQKENI. CDR3 nucleotide sequence: TGTGCCAGCTCACCACGGAGTAGGGGACAATCTTCTGGGGCCAACGTCCTGACTTTC. Translated, it gives CASSPRSRGQSSGANVLTF.

Sample share makes this clonotype medium-sized. The gene calls are TRBV15 and TRBJ1-1; perhaps TRBD1 as D (5 bases). Germline loops: CDR1 LNHNV, CDR2 YYDKDF (reference sequence). CDR3 length: 12 residues. Trimming left V 6 bases short and J 4 bases short, with 9 bases between. CDR3 protein: CATRTTGTEAFF. The CDR3 DNA sequence: TGTGCCACCAGGACAACAGGCACTGAAGCTTTCTTT.

The sample holds many counts of this clonotype. The chain has TRBV20-1 and TRBJ1-1; maybe TRBD1 (5 bases). Deletions cut 0 bases from V and 5 bases from J, with 19 bases between. Germline V gene sequence: CDR1 DFQATT, CDR2 SNEGSKA (reference sequence). This CDR3 has 16 amino acids. CDR3 DNA sequence: TGCAGTGCTAGAGATTCAATAGGTCCCAAGGGGACTGAAGCTTTCTTT. Translated: CSARDSIGPKGTEAFF.

There are many counts of this clonotype. The chain has TRBV11-2 and TRBJ2-1, with D perhaps matching TRBD2 (6 bases). The CDR3 runs to 15 residues. Trimming removed 5 bases from V and 7 bases from J, with 18 bases in between. Per germline, CDR1 SGHAT and CDR2 FQNNGV. In nucleotides, the CDR3 is TGTGCCAGCAGCCCCGGGACTTCGGGTCGGAATGAGCAGTTCTTC. Translated, it gives CASSPGTSGRNEQFF.